A single sample gave rise to the 10 T cell receptor beta chains below, sequenced in a study of shared clonotypes between healthy human individuals. TCRdb's copy holds only in-frame clones and misses some; the assay was immunoSEQ multiplex PCR. The data hold around 2,000,000 clones, with 85% to 95% observed a single time. CD45RO-negative, CCR7-positively selected cells formed the naive CD8 fraction, excluding terminally differentiated effector memory CD45RA+ cells. The sequencing input was naive CD8+ T cells from PBMCs. The receptors come from a young man in good health. Some clones in this sample may be carry-over from other donors' samples.

The chain employs TRBV6-6 and TRBJ2-1; D is possibly TRBD2 (5 bases). Trimming removed 4 bases from V and 3 bases from J, with 10 bases in between. From germline, CDR1 is MNHNY and CDR2 SVGAGI (reference sequence). This CDR3 is built from 14 residues. The DNA of the CDR3 is TGTGCCAGCAGTTTAGGCGGGCTCTACAATGAGCAGTTCTTC. It specifies CASSLGGLYNEQFF.

This clone was counted once. The chain recombines TRBV19 with TRBJ2-6; D is perhaps TRBD1 (7 bases). The germline V gene has CDR1 LNHDA and CDR2 SQIVND (reference sequence). CDR3 length: 19 amino acids. Trimming stripped 5 bases from V and 0 bases from J, with 20 bases between. CDR3 region: CASSEDRRGVGSGANVLTF. For the CDR3, the DNA is TGTGCCAGTAGTGAGGACAGGAGGGGCGTTGGCTCTGGGGCCAACGTCCTGACTTTC.

The chain couples TRBV7-6 to TRBJ2-2; D gene ambiguous. Germline V gene data show CDR1 as SGHVS and CDR2 as FNYEAQ. There are 15 residues in the CDR3. The V end was cut by 0 bases, the J end by 2 bases, with 7 bases between. This CDR3 reads CASSLASVNTGELFF. The CDR3 DNA reads TGTGCCAGCAGCTTAGCGTCTGTTAACACCGGGGAGCTGTTTTTT.

A word on this clone: The sample carries other DNA sequences with the same CDR3. The rearrangement uses TRBV28 and TRBJ2-5, with 12 bases aligning to TRBD2. CDR3 size: 15 residues. With V trimmed by 3 bases and J by 4 bases, 3 bases remained unmatched. Germline V gene data show CDR1 as MDHEN and CDR2 as SYDVKM. The CDR3 DNA reads TGTGCCAGCAGTTTGCTAGCGGGAGGGCGAGAGACCCAGTACTTC. Translation gives CASSLLAGGRETQYF.

V gene TRBV5-6 combines with J gene TRBJ1-2, with 7 bases lining up with TRBD1. Germline CDR1 SGHDT, CDR2 YYEEEE. The J segment lost 4 bases and the V segment lost 4 bases, leaving 13 bases of the junction unmatched. The CDR3 runs to 16 residues. The CDR3 is CASSLSGTAAFYGYTF. The CDR3 DNA is TGTGCCAGCAGCCTATCCGGGACAGCGGCATTCTATGGCTACACCTTC.

This chain connects TRBV18 to TRBJ2-1; D gene uncertain. Germline CDR1 is KGHSH and CDR2 is LQKENI. The CDR3 extends over 15 amino acids. Trimming removed 7 bases at V and 3 bases at J, with 16 bases between. The CDR3 sequence is CASLASVTHYNEQFF. The DNA for the CDR3 is TGTGCCAGCTTAGCCTCGGTCACCCACTACAATGAGCAGTTCTTC.

The gene calls are TRBV7-2 and TRBJ2-7; TRBD2 matches 15 bases. The CDR3 covers 15 residues. Germline CDR1 and CDR2: SGHTA and FQGNSA. The V and J ends lost 2 bases and 7 bases, in that order; junction bases with no gene match: 3. In nucleotides, the CDR3 is TGTGCCAGCAGCTTACGGACTAGCGGGGGGGCGGAGCAGTACTTC. It is translated as CASSLRTSGGAEQYF.

J is TRBJ2-7 and V is TRBV28, with D unresolved. Trimming left V 5 bases short and J 4 bases short, with 18 bases between. The CDR3 totals 15 residues. Germline lookup yields CDR1 MDHEN and CDR2 SYDVKM. The CDR3 protein is CASSATVLTSYEQYF. In nucleotides, the CDR3 is TGTGCCAGCAGTGCCACAGTGCTGACCAGTTACGAGCAGTACTTC.

A note on this clone: Within the sample, other DNA sequences also encode this same CDR3. The V call is TRBV28, the J call TRBJ2-1; TRBD2 agrees at 11 bases. The CDR3 spans 15 residues. Germline trimming cut 6 bases from V and 4 bases from J; bases unmatched to any gene: 5. Germline assignment: CDR1 MDHEN and CDR2 SYDVKM. The chain's CDR3 is CASSLGTSGYNEQFF. The CDR3 nucleotides read TGTGCCAGCAGCCTCGGGACTAGCGGATACAATGAGCAGTTCTTC.

This sequence joins TRBV5-5 and TRBJ2-2, with 10 nucleotides matching TRBD1. The CDR3 is 17 residues long. Germline CDR1 and CDR2: SGHKS and YYEKEE (reference sequence). Germline trimming cut 3 bases from V and 6 bases from J; bases unmatched to any gene: 11. This CDR3 is CASSSREQDRGSGELFF. CDR3 DNA: TGTGCCAGCAGCTCGCGAGAGCAGGACAGGGGGTCCGGGGAGCTGTTTTTT.